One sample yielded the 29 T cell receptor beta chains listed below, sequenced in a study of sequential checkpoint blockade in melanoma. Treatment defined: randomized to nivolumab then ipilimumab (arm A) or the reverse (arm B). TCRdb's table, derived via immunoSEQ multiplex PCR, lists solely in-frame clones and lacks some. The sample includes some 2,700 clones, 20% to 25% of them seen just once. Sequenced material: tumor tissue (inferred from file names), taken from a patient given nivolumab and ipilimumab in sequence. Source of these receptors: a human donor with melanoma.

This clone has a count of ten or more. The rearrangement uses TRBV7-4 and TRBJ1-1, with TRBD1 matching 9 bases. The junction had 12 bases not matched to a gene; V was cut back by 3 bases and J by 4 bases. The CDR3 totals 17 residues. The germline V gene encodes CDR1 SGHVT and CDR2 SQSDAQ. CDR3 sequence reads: CASSFWTGAKVSTEAFF. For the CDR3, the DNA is TGTGCCAGCAGCTTCTGGACAGGGGCGAAGGTGAGCACTGAAGCTTTCTTT.

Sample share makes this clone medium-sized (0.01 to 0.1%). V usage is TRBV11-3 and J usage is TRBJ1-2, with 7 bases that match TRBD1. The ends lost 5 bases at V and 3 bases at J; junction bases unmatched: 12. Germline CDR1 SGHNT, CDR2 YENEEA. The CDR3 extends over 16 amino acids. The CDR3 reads CASSLIFGQAYYGYTF. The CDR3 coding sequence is TGTGCCAGCAGCCTAATCTTCGGACAGGCCTACTATGGCTACACCTTC. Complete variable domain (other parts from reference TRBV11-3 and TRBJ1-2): EAGVVQSPRYKIIEKKQPVAFWCNPISGHNTLYWYLQNLGQGPELLIRYENEEAVDDSQLPKDRFSAERLKGVDSTLKIQPAELGDSAVYLCASSLIFGQAYYGYTFGSGTRLTVV.

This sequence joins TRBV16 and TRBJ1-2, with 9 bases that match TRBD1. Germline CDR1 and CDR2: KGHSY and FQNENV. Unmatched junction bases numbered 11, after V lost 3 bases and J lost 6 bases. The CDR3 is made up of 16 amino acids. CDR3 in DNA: TGTGCCAGCAGCCATTCGCGGACAGGGGTCAAGGATGGCTACACCTTC. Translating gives CASSHSRTGVKDGYTF.

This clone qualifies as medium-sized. The CDR3 DNA reads TGTGCCAGCAGCAAAACCGGGACAGGGGGAACTGAAGCTTTCTTT. Translated: CASSKTGTGGTEAFF. The genes are TRBV11-3 and TRBJ1-1, with 11 bases fitting TRBD1. The CDR3 is made up of 15 amino acids. Looked up from germline, CDR1 is SGHNT and CDR2 is YENEEA. V lost 5 bases and J lost 5; bases outside the gene matches: 7.

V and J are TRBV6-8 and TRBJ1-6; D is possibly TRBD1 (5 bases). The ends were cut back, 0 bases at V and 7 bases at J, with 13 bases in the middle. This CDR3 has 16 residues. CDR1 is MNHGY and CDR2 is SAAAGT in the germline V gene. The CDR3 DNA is TGTGCCAGCAGTTACTCCAGGCGGAGGGGAAATTCACCCCTCCACTTT. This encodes CASSYSRRRGNSPLHF.

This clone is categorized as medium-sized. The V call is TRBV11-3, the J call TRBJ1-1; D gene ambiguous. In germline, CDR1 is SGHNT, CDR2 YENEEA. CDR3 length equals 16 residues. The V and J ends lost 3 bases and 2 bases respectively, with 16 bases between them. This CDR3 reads CASSLTGVLTNTEAFF. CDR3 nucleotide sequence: TGTGCCAGCAGCTTGACGGGAGTCCTAACTAACACTGAAGCTTTCTTT.

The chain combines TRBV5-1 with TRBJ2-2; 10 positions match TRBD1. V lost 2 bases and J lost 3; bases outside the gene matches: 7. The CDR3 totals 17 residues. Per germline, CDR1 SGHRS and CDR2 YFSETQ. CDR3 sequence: CASSFPGQGGDTGELFF. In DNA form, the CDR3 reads TGCGCCAGCAGCTTCCCAGGACAGGGGGGCGACACCGGGGAGCTGTTTTTT.

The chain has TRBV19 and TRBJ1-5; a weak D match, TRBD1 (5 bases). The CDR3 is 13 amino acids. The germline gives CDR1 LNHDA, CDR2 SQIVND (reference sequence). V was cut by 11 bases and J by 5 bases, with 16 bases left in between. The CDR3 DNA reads TGTGCCTCCCACCAGGGTCTTTATCAGCCCCAGCATTTT. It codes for CASHQGLYQPQHF.

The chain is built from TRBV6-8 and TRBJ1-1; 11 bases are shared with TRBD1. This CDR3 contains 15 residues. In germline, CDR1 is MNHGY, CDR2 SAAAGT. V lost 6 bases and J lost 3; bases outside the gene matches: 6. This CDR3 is CASRRQGQGDTEAFF. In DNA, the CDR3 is TGTGCCAGCAGACGACAGGGACAGGGGGACACTGAAGCTTTCTTT.

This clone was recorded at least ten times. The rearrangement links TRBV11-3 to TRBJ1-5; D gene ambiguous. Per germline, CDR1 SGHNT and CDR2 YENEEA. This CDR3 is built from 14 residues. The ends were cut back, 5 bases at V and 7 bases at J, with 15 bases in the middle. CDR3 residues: CASSRWTNGQPQHF. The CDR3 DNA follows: TGTGCCAGCAGCCGGTGGACTAACGGACAGCCCCAGCATTTT.

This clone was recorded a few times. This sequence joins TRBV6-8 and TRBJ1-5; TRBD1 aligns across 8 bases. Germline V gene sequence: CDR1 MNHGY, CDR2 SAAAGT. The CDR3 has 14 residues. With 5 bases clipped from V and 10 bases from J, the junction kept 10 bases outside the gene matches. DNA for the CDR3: TGTGCCAGCAGTGAGCAGGGGGCTGTTACACCCCAGCATTTT. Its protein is CASSEQGAVTPQHF.

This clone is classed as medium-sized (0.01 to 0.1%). The CDR3 sequence: CASRGSTSKAYEQYF. The CDR3, as DNA: TGTGCCAGCAGGGGGTCGACTAGTAAAGCCTACGAGCAGTACTTC. This rearrangement joins TRBV6-8 to TRBJ2-7, with D maybe TRBD2 (6 bases). This CDR3 is built from 15 residues. CDR1 MNHGY and CDR2 SAAAGT come from the germline V gene. Trimming removed 6 bases at V and 2 bases at J, with 17 bases between.

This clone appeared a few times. CDR3 DNA sequence: TGTGCCAGCAAGGGGGGGGGAGGAGGTGAAAAACTGTTTTTT. It is translated as CASKGGGGGEKLFF. The J gene is TRBJ1-4, the V gene TRBV6-8; possibly TRBD1 for D (6 bases). CDR1 and CDR2 (germline): MNHGY, SAAAGT. This CDR3 has 14 residues. Trimming shortened V by 7 bases and J by 7 bases, and 16 bases separated the two germline ends.

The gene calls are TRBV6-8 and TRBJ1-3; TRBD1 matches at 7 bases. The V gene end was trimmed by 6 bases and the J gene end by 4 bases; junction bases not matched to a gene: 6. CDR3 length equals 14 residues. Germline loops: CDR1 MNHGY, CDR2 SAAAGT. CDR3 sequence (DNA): TGTGCCAGCAGCCCCTCAGGGGGGGGAAACACCATATATTTT. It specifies CASSPSGGGNTIYF.

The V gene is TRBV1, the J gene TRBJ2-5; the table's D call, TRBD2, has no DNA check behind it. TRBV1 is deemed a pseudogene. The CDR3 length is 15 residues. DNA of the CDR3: TGCGCCAGCAGCCAAGATGAAGGAGGCCAAGAGACCCAGTACTTC. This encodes CASSQDEGGQETQYF.

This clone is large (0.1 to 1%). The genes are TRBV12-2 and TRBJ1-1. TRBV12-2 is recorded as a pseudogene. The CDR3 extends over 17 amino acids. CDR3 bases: TGTGCAAGTCGCTTAGTCGACAGGGAGGGGTTGGGCACTGAAGCTTTCTTT. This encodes CASRLVDREGLGTEAFF.

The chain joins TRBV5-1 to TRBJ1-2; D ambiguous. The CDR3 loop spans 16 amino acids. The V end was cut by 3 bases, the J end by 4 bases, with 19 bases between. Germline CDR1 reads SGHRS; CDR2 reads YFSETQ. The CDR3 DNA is TGCGCCAGCAGCTCTTCGGCGACACCTCTCGGCTATGGCTACACCTTC. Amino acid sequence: CASSSSATPLGYGYTF.

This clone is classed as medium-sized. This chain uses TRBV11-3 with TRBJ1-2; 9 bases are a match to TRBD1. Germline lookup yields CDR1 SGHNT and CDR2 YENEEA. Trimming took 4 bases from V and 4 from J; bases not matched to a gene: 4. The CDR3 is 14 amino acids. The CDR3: CASSWDRDFYGYTF. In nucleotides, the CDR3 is TGTGCCAGCAGCTGGGACAGGGATTTCTATGGCTACACCTTC.

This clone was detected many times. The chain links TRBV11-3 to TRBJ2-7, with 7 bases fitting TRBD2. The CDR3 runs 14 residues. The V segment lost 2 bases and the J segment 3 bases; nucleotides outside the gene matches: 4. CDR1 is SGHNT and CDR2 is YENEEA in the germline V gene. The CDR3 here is CASSLREGHYEQYF. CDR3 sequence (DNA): TGTGCCAGCAGCTTAAGGGAGGGGCACTACGAGCAGTACTTC.

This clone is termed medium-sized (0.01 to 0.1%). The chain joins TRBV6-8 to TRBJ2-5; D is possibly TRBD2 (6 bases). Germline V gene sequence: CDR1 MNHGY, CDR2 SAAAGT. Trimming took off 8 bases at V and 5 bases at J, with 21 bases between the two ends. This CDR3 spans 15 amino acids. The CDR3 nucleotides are TGTGCCAGCTCGAGTGCGCCTAGCGCCCCGGAGACCCAGTACTTC. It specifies CASSSAPSAPETQYF.

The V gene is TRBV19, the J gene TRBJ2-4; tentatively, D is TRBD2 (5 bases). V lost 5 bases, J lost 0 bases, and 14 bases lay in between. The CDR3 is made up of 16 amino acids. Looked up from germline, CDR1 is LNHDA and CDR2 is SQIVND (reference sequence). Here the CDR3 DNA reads TGTGCCAGTAGTCGTTTAGAGGGAGAAGCCAAAAACATTCAGTACTTC. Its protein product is CASSRLEGEAKNIQYF.

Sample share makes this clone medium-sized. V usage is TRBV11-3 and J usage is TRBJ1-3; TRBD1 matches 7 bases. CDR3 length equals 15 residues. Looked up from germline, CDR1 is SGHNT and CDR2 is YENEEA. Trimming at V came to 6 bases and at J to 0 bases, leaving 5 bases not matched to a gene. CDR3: CASSLQGDSGNTIYF. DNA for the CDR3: TGTGCCAGCAGTCTCCAGGGGGACTCTGGAAACACCATATATTTT. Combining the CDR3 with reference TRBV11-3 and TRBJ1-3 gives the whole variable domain EAGVVQSPRYKIIEKKQPVAFWCNPISGHNTLYWYLQNLGQGPELLIRYENEEAVDDSQLPKDRFSAERLKGVDSTLKIQPAELGDSAVYLCASSLQGDSGNTIYFGEGSWLTVV.

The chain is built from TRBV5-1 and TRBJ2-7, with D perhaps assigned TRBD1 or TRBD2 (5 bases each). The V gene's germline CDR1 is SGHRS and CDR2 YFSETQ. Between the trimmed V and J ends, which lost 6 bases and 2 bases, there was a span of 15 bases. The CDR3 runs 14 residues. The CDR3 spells CASTMSGLTYEQYF. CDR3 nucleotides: TGCGCCAGCACGATGTCGGGGCTAACCTACGAGCAGTACTTC. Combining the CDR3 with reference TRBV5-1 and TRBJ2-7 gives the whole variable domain KAGVTQTPRYLIKTRGQQVTLSCSPISGHRSVSWYQQTPGQGLQFLFEYFSETQRNKGNFPGRFSGRQFSNSRSEMNVSTLELGDSALYLCASTMSGLTYEQYFGPGTRLTVT.

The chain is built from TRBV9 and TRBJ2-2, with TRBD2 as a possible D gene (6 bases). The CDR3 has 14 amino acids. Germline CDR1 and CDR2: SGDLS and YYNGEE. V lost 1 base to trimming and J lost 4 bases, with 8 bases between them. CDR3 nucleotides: TGTGCCAGCAGCGTAATGGGGGGCACCGGGGAGCTGTTTTTT. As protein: CASSVMGGTGELFF.

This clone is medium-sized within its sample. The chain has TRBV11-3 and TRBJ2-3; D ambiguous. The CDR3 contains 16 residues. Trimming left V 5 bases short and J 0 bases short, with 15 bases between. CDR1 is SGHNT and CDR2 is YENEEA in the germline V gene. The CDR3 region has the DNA TGTGCCAGCAGCAACCCCGGGCGGTCTAGCACAGATACGCAGTATTTT. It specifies CASSNPGRSSTDTQYF.

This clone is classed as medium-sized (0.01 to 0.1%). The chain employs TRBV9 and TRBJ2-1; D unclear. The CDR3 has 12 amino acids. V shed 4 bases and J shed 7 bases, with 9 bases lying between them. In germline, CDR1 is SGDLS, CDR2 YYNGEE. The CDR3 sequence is CASSFRGNEQFF. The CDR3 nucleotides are TGTGCCAGCAGCTTTAGAGGAAATGAGCAGTTCTTC.

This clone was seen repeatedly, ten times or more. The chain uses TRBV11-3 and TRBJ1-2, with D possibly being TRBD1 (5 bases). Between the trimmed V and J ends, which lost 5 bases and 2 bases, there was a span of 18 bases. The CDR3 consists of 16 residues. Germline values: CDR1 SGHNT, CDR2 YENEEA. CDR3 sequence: CASSARLDTRNYGYTF. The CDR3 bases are TGTGCCAGCAGCGCGCGTTTGGACACAAGGAACTATGGCTACACCTTC.

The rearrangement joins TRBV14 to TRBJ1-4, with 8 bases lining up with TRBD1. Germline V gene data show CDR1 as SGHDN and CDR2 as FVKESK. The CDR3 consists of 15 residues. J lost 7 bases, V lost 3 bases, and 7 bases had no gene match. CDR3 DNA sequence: TGTGCCAGCAGCCAGGCAGGGGGCAGGGGTGAAAAACTGTTTTTT. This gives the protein CASSQAGGRGEKLFF.

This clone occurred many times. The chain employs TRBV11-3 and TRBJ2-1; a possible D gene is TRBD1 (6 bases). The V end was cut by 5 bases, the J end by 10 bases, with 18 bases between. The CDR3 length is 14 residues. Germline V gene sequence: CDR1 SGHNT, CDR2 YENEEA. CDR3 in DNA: TGTGCCAGCAGCCGTATTCAGGGGATAGAGGAGCAGTTCTTC. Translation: CASSRIQGIEEQFF.